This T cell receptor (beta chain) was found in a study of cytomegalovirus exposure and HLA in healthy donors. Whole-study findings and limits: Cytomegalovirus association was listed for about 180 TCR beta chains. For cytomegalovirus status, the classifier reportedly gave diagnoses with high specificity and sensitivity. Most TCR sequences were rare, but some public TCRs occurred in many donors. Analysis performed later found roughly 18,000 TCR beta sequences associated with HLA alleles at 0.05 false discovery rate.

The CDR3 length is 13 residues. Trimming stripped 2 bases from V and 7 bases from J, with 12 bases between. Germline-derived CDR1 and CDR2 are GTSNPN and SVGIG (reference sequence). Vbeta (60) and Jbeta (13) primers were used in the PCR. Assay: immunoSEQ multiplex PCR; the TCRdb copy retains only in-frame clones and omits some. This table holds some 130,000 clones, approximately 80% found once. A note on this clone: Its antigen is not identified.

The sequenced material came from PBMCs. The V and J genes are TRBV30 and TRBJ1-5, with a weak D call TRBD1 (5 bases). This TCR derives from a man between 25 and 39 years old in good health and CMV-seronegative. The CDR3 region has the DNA TGTGCCTGGAGTATCAGGGAATACCAGCCCCAGCATTTT. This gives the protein CAWSIREYQPQHF. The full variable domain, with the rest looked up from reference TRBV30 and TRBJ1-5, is SQTIHQWPATLVQPVGSPLSLECTVEGTSNPNLYWYRQAAGRGLQLLFYSVGIGQISSEVPQNLSASRPQDRQFILSSKKLLLSDSGFYLCAWSIREYQPQHFGDGTRLSIL.